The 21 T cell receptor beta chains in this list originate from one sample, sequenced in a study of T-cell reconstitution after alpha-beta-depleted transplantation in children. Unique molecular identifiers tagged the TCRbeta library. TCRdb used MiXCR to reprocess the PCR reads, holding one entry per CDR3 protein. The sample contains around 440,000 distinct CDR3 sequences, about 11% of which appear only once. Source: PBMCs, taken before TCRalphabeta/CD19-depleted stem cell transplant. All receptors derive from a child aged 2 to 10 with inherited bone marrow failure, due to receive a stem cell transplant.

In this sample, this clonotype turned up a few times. The CDR3: CASTSVSSYEQYF. The CDR3 DNA sequence: TGTGCCAGCACCTCCGTATCCTCCTACGAGCAGTACTTC. V gene TRBV7-9 combines with J gene TRBJ2-7, with D unclear. The CDR3 spans 13 residues. V lost 7 bases and J 0 bases, leaving 10 bases between the germline ends. CDR1 and CDR2 from the germline V gene are SEHNR and FQNEAQ (reference sequence).

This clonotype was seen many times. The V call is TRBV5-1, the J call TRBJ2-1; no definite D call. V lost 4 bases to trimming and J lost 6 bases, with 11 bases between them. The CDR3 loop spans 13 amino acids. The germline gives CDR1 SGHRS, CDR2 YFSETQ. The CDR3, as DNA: TGCGCCAGCAGCCCCGGAGCCTCCAATGAGCAGTTCTTC. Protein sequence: CASSPGASNEQFF.

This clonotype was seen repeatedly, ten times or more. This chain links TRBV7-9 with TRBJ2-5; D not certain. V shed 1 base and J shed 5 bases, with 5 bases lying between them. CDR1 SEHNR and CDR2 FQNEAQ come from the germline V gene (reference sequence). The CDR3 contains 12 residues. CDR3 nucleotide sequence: TGTGCCAGCAGCTTAGTAACGGAGACCCAGTACTTC. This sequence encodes CASSLVTETQYF. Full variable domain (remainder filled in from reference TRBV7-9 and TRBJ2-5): DTGVSQNPRHKITKRGQNVTFRCDPISEHNRLYWYRQTLGQGPEFLTYFQNEAQLEKSRLLSDRFSAERPKGSFSTLEIQRTEQGDSAMYLCASSLVTETQYFGPGTRLLVL.

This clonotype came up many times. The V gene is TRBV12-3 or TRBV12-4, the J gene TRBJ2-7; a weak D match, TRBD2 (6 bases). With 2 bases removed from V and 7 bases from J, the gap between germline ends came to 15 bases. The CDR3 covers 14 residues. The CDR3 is CASSLRGLMVEQYF. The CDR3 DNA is TGTGCCAGCAGTTTAAGAGGACTAATGGTTGAGCAGTACTTC.

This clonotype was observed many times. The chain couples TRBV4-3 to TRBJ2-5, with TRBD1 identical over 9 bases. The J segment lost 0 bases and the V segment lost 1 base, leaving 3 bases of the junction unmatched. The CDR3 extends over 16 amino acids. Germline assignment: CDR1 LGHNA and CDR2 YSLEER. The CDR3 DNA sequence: TGCGCCAGCAGCCAAGTCGGGACAGGGAACCAAGAGACCCAGTACTTC. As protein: CASSQVGTGNQETQYF.

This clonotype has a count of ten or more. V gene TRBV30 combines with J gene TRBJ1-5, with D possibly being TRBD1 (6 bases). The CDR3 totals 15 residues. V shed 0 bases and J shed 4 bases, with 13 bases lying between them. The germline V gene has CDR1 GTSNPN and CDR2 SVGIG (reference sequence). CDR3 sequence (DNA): TGTGCCTGGAGTGTACAGGGTTCGGGGAATCAGCCCCAGCATTTT. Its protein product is CAWSVQGSGNQPQHF. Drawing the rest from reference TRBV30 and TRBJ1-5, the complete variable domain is SQTIHQWPATLVQPVGSPLSLECTVEGTSNPNLYWYRQAAGRGLQLLFYSVGIGQISSEVPQNLSASRPQDRQFILSSKKLLLSDSGFYLCAWSVQGSGNQPQHFGDGTRLSIL.

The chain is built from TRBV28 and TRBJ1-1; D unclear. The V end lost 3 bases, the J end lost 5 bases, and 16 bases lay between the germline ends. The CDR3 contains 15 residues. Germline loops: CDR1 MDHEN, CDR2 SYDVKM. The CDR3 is CASSFRGDGRTEAFF. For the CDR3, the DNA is TGTGCCAGCAGTTTTCGGGGTGACGGGAGGACTGAAGCTTTCTTT.

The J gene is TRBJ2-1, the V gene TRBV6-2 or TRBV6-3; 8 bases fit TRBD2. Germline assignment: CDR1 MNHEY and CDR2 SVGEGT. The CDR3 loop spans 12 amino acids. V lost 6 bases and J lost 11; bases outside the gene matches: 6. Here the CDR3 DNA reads TGTGCCAGCAGCCGCCGGGAGGGCAAGCAGTTCTTC. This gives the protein CASSRREGKQFF.

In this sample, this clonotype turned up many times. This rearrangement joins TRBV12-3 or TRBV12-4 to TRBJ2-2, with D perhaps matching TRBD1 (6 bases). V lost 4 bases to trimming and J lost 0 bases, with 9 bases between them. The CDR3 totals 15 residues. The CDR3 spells CASSSGTPNTGELFF. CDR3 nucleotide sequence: TGTGCCAGCAGTTCCGGGACACCGAACACCGGGGAGCTGTTTTTT.

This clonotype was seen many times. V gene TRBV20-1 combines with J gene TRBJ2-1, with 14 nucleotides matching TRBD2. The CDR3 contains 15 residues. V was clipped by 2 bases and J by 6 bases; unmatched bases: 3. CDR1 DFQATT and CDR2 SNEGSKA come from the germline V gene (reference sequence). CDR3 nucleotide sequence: TGCAGTGCTAGAATTGGGACTAGCGGGAGCAATGAGCAGTTCTTC. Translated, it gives CSARIGTSGSNEQFF.

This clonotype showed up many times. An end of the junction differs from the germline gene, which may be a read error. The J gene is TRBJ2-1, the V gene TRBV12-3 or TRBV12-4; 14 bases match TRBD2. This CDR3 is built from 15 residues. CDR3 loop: CASSLGLAGVNEQFF. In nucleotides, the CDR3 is TGCGCCAGCAGCTTGGGACTAGCGGGAGTCAATGAGCAGTTCTTC.

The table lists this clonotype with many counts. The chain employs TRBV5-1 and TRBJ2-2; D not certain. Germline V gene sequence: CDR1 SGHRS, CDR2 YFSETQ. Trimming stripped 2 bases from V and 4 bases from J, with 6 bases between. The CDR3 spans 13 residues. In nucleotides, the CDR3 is TGCGCCAGCAGCTTATATATCACCGGGGAGCTGTTTTTT. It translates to CASSLYITGELFF.

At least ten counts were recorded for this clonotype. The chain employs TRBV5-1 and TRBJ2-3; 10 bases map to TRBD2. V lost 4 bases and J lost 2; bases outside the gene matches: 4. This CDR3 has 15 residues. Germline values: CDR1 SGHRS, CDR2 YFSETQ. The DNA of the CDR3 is TGCGCCAGCAGCGACGGACTAGCGGACACAGATACGCAGTATTTT. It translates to CASSDGLADTDTQYF. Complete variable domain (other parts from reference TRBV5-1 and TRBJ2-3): KAGVTQTPRYLIKTRGQQVTLSCSPISGHRSVSWYQQTPGQGLQFLFEYFSETQRNKGNFPGRFSGRQFSNSRSEMNVSTLELGDSALYLCASSDGLADTDTQYFGPGTRLTVL.

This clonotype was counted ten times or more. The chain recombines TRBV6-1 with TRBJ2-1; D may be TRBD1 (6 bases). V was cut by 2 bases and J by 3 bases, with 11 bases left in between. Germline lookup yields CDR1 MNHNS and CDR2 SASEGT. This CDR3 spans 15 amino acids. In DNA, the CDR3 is TGTGCCAGCAGTGAAAGGCCGGGACACTACAATGAGCAGTTCTTC. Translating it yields CASSERPGHYNEQFF.

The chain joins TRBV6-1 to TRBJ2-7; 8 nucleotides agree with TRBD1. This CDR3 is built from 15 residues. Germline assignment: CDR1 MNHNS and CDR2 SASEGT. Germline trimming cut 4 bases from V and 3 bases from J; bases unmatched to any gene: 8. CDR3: CASSAVAGGYYEQYF. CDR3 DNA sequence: TGTGCCAGCAGTGCCGTAGCAGGGGGCTACTACGAGCAGTACTTC.

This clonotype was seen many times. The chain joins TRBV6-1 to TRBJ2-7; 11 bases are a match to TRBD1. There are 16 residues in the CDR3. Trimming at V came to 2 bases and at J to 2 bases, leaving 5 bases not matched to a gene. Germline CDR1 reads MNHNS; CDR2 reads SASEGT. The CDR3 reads CASSEWEGQGAYEQYF. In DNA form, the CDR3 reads TGTGCCAGCAGTGAATGGGAGGGACAGGGGGCCTACGAGCAGTACTTC.

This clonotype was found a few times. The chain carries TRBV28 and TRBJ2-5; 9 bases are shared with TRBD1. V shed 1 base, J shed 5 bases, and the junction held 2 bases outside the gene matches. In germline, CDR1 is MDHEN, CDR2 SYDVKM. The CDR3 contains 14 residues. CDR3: CASSLFGTGETQYF. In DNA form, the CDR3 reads TGTGCCAGCAGTTTATTCGGGACAGGGGAGACCCAGTACTTC.

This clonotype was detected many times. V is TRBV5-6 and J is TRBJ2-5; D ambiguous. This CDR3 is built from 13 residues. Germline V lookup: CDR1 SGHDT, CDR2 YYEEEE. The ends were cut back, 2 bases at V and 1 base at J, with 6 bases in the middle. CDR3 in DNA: TGTGCCAGCAGCTTTGGTACCCAAGAGACCCAGTACTTC. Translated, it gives CASSFGTQETQYF.

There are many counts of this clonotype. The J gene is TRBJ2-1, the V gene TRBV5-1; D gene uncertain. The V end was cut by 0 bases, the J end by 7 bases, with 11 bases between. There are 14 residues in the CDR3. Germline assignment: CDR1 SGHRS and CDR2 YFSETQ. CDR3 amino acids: CASSLELLENEQFF. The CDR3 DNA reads TGCGCCAGCAGCTTGGAGCTGTTGGAAAATGAGCAGTTCTTC.

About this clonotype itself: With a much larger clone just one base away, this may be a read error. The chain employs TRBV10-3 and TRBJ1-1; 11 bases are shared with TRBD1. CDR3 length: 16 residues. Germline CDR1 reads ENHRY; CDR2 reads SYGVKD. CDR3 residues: CSISGWTGGLSTEAFF. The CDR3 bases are TGTTCCATCAGTGGTTGGACAGGGGGCTTGAGCACTGAAGCTTTCTTT.

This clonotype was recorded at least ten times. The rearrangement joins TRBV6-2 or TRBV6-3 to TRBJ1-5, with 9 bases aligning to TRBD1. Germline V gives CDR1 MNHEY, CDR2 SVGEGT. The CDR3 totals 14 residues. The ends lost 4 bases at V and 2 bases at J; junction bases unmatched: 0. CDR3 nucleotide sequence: TGTGCCAGCAGTTGGGACAGGGGCAATCAGCCCCAGCATTTT. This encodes CASSWDRGNQPQHF.